These 21 T cell receptor beta chains were all obtained from the same sample, sequenced in a study of beta chain features in type 1 diabetes. Study results and limitations: Moderate yet significant TCRB CDR3 shortening was seen in Type 1 diabetes patients in all four CD4+ subsets.

The whole isolated RNA underwent reverse transcription, so sequencing captured expressed TCRB transcripts. The protocol was immunoSEQ multiplex PCR, while the TCRdb copy is restricted to in-frame clones and leaves out a portion. The data contain about 120,000 clones, around 15% of them singletons. No antigen has been assigned to these receptors. Sample: central memory CD4+ T cells from blood. Every receptor here comes from a young man with type 1 diabetes.

This clone was detected only a few times. The chain combines TRBV4-3 with TRBJ2-1; D not certain. V lost 0 bases and J lost 5, with 11 bases in between. CDR1 and CDR2 (germline): LGHNA, YSLEER. This CDR3 contains 15 residues. CDR3 bases: TGCGCCAGCAGCCAAGAATTGGCGGAGCACAATGAGCAGTTCTTC. Its protein is CASSQELAEHNEQFF.

Ten or more counts support this clone. The V call is TRBV7-2, the J call TRBJ2-5, with a possible D match to TRBD2 (6 bases). Trimming removed 5 bases from V and 5 bases from J, with 12 bases in between. CDR3 length equals 13 residues. Germline assignment: CDR1 SGHTA and CDR2 FQGNSA. In DNA, the CDR3 is TGTGCCAGCAGCGGCGGGATGTCGGAGACCCAGTACTTC. Protein sequence: CASSGGMSETQYF.

The V gene is TRBV29-1, the J gene TRBJ1-2; the D is unclear. Trimming cost V 5 bases and J 6 bases, with 7 bases left between them. This CDR3 region has 10 residues. Germline V gene lookup returns CDR1 SQVTM and CDR2 ANQGSEA. CDR3 bases: TGCAGCGTTCGGGAAAATGGCTACACCTTC. Translated: CSVRENGYTF.

Notes on this clone: The junction shows a germline mismatch at one end, possibly a read error. J is TRBJ1-2 and V is TRBV4-2, with D possibly being TRBD1 (6 bases). Germline V gene sequence: CDR1 LGHNA, CDR2 YNFKEQ. The CDR3 sequence is 13 residues long. The CDR3 region has the DNA TGTGCCAGCAGCCAAGATGTTGGGGGCGCTTCGAGCTTC. It codes for CASSQDVGGASSF.

This clone was detected a few times. The chain carries TRBV27 and TRBJ2-7; D unresolved. The length of the CDR3 is 12 residues. CDR1 is MNHEY and CDR2 is SMNVEV in the germline V gene (reference sequence). V lost 0 bases and J 3 bases, leaving 3 bases between the germline ends. The CDR3 protein is CASSLSRYEQYF. The CDR3 DNA sequence: TGTGCCAGCAGTTTATCCCGCTACGAGCAGTACTTC.

The chain joins TRBV10-3 to TRBJ2-5; 7 bases are shared with TRBD1. V was clipped by 5 bases and J by 4 bases; unmatched bases: 10. Germline CDR1 is ENHRY and CDR2 is SYGVKD. This CDR3 has 15 residues. The CDR3 reads CAISSTGNDLETQYF. For the CDR3, the DNA is TGTGCCATCAGTTCGACAGGGAATGATCTAGAGACCCAGTACTTC.

This clone was observed a few times. The rearrangement joins TRBV7-9 to TRBJ1-2; maybe TRBD1 (5 bases). Deletions cut 5 bases from V and 8 bases from J, with 15 bases between. CDR3 length equals 13 residues. In germline, CDR1 is SEHNR, CDR2 FQNEAQ (reference sequence). CDR3 in amino acids: CASSRDSTGGYTF. The CDR3 nucleotides read TGTGCCAGCAGCCGTGACAGCACAGGAGGCTACACCTTC.

The sample holds a few counts of this clone. The chain carries TRBV30 and TRBJ1-2; 9 nucleotides align to TRBD1. CDR3 length: 14 residues. J gave up 4 bases and V 2 bases, and 5 bases lay outside the gene matches. Germline V gives CDR1 GTSNPN, CDR2 SVGIG (reference sequence). The chain's CDR3 is CAWSYGTGPYGYTF. The CDR3 DNA reads TGTGCCTGGAGTTACGGGACAGGGCCCTATGGCTACACCTTC.

The chain carries TRBV5-1 and TRBJ1-2; TRBD1 is a possible D gene (6 bases). The germline V and J ends were trimmed by 2 bases and 0 bases, with 11 bases remaining between them. Germline CDR1 SGHRS, CDR2 YFSETQ. The CDR3 covers 15 residues. CDR3 nucleotide sequence: TGCGCCAGCAGCTTTGGACAGCCAGCTAACTATGGCTACACCTTC. Protein product: CASSFGQPANYGYTF.

The chain uses TRBV29-1 and TRBJ1-4, with 7 bases that match TRBD1. The ends lost 5 bases at V and 0 bases at J; junction bases unmatched: 9. CDR1 is SQVTM and CDR2 is ANQGSEA in the germline V gene. CDR3 length: 16 residues. The CDR3 DNA reads TGCAGCGTTTCAACAGGGGCAGCTGCAACTAATGAAAAACTGTTTTTT. Its protein product is CSVSTGAAATNEKLFF.

In DNA, the CDR3 is TGTGCCAGCAGCTTATTCGGGACAGGGGTTTCAGAGACCCAGTACTTC. Protein product: CASSLFGTGVSETQYF. The rearrangement joins TRBV7-2 to TRBJ2-5, with 10 bases identical to TRBD1. Unmatched junction bases numbered 7, after V lost 2 bases and J lost 4 bases. The germline CDR1 and CDR2 sequences are SGHTA and FQGNSA. The CDR3 spans 16 residues. Based on the CDR3 plus reference TRBV7-2 and TRBJ2-5, the full variable domain is GAGVSQSPSNKVTEKGKDVELRCDPISGHTALYWYRQSLGQGLEFLIYFQGNSAPDKSGLPSDRFSAERTGGSVSTLTIQRTQQEDSAVYLCASSLFGTGVSETQYFGPGTRLLVL.

In this sample, this clone turned up a few times. The chain couples TRBV6-5 to TRBJ2-1; TRBD2 agrees at 14 bases. With V trimmed by 5 bases and J by 12 bases, 9 bases remained unmatched. There are 15 residues in the CDR3. CDR1 MNHEY and CDR2 SVGAGI come from the germline V gene. CDR3 in DNA: TGTGCCAGCAGTACGACTAGCGGGGGGGCAAGAGGGCAGTTCTTC. This translates into CASSTTSGGARGQFF.

This clone was seen more than once but under ten times. The CDR3: CASRQESSGANVLTF. In nucleotides, the CDR3 is TGTGCCAGCAGACAGGAGTCCTCTGGGGCCAACGTCCTGACTTTC. The chain recombines TRBV2 with TRBJ2-6; perhaps TRBD1 as D (5 bases). CDR3 size: 15 residues. CDR1 and CDR2 from the germline V gene are SNHLY and FYNNEI. Trimming stripped 6 bases from V and 0 bases from J, with 9 bases between. The entire variable domain, with the rest obtained from reference TRBV2 and TRBJ2-6, is as follows: EPEVTQTPSHQVTQMGQEVILRCVPISNHLYFYWYRQILGQKVEFLVSFYNNEISEKSEIFDDQFSVERPDGSNFTLKIRSTKLEDSAMYFCASRQESSGANVLTFGAGSRLTVL.

This clone appeared many times. The V gene is TRBV7-2, the J gene TRBJ1-1; unclear D gene. V was pared by 0 bases and J by 1 base, with 9 bases between. Germline CDR1 is SGHTA and CDR2 is FQGNSA. This CDR3 region has 15 residues. CDR3 residues: CASSLAYPSNTEAFF. The CDR3 DNA sequence: TGTGCCAGCAGCTTAGCGTACCCGTCGAACACTGAAGCTTTCTTT.

This chain joins TRBV19 and TRBJ1-2; D is undetermined. The CDR3 length is 14 residues. The germline V and J ends were trimmed by 7 bases and 6 bases, with 18 bases remaining between them. Germline V gene sequence: CDR1 LNHDA, CDR2 SQIVND (reference sequence). Here the CDR3 DNA reads TGTGCCAGTAAAGGCTCAATAGGCACCCATGGCTACACCTTC. Its translation: CASKGSIGTHGYTF.

This clone was seen more than once but under ten times. The rearrangement uses TRBV14 and TRBJ2-1, with D unresolved. This CDR3 region has 12 residues. The V gene's germline CDR1 is SGHDN and CDR2 FVKESK. The V gene lost 3 bases and the J gene lost 10 bases, with 10 bases spanning the gap. The CDR3 DNA follows: TGTGCCAGCAGCCAGGTAGTAGGGGAGCAGTTCTTC. The encoded protein is CASSQVVGEQFF.

This chain links TRBV5-4 with TRBJ1-2; D is possibly TRBD1 (6 bases). Germline CDR1 SGHNT, CDR2 YYREEE (reference sequence). The ends were cut back, 0 bases at V and 8 bases at J, with 14 bases in the middle. The CDR3 covers 14 residues. The CDR3 DNA reads as TGTGCCAGCAGCTTGGATACAGGGTATAGCGGCTACACCTTC. It specifies CASSLDTGYSGYTF.

The CDR3 spells CASSSRLESTDTQYF. As DNA, the CDR3 is TGTGCCAGCAGCTCCCGTCTAGAGAGCACAGATACGCAGTATTTT. V usage is TRBV7-2 and J usage is TRBJ2-3, with D hard to call. Germline assignment: CDR1 SGHTA and CDR2 FQGNSA. V gave up 4 bases and J gave up 0 bases, with 11 bases separating them. CDR3 length: 15 amino acids.

This chain connects TRBV23-1 to TRBJ1-6; D is unresolved. TRBV23-1 is flagged as an ORF with uncertain function. The V end was cut by 3 bases, the J end by 13 bases, with 10 bases between. CDR3 length: 12 residues. CDR3 sequence reads: CASSHRFVPLHF. The CDR3 DNA sequence: TGCGCCAGCAGTCACAGGTTCGTGCCCCTCCACTTT.

This clone was seen a handful of times. V usage is TRBV7-2 and J usage is TRBJ1-5; D gene uncertain. The CDR3 contains 12 residues. Trimming stripped 5 bases from V and 7 bases from J, with 9 bases between. The germline V gene encodes CDR1 SGHTA and CDR2 FQGNSA. Written as DNA, the CDR3 is TGTGCCAGCAGCCCCCCGGGGCAGCCCCAGCATTTT. It encodes CASSPPGQPQHF.

The sample holds many counts of this clone. CDR3 loop: CASSPQLGNEKLFF. In DNA form, the CDR3 reads TGTGCCAGCAGCCCCCAACTCGGTAATGAAAAACTGTTTTTT. The rearrangement links TRBV14 to TRBJ1-4, with unresolved D. V gave up 4 bases and J gave up 4 bases, with 10 bases separating them. This CDR3 region has 14 residues. Germline V gives CDR1 SGHDN, CDR2 FVKESK.